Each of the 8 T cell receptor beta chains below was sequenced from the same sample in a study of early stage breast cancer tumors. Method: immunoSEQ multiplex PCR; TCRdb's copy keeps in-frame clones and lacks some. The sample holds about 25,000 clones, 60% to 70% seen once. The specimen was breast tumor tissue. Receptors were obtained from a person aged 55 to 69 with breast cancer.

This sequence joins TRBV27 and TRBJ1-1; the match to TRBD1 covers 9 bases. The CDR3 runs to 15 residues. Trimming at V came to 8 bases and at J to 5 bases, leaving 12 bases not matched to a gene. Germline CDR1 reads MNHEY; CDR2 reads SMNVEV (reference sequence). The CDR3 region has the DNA TGTGCCAGCTCGTTACAGGGGGCACTGAGTACTGAAGCTTTCTTT. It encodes CASSLQGALSTEAFF.

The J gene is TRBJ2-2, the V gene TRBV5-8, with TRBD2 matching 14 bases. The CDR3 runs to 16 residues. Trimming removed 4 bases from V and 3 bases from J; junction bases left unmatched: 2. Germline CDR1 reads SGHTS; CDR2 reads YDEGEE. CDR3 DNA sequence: TGTGCCAGCAGCCGGGGACTAGCGGGAGACACCGGGGAGCTGTTTTTT. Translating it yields CASSRGLAGDTGELFF.

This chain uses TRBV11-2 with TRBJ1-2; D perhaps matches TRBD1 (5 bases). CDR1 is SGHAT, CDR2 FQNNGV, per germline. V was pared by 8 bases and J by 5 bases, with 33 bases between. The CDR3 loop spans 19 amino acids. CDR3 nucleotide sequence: TGTGCCAGCGATAGTAGTGGGGGGGTCCAGTCAACTGGTCGTTATGGCTACACCTTC. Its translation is CASDSSGGVQSTGRYGYTF.

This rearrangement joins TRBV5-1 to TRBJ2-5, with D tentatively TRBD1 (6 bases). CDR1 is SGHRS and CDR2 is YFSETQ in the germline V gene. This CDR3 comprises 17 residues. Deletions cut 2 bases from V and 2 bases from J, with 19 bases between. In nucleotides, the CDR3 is TGCGCCAGCAGCTTAAGGGGGACATTTCAAGTTCAAGAGACCCAGTACTTC. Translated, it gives CASSLRGTFQVQETQYF.

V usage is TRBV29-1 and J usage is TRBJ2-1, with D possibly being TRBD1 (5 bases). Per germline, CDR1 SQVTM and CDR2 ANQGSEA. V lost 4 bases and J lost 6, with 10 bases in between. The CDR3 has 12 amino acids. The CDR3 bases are TGCAGCGTTGTCGGACAAGTCAATGAGCAGTTCTTC. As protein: CSVVGQVNEQFF.

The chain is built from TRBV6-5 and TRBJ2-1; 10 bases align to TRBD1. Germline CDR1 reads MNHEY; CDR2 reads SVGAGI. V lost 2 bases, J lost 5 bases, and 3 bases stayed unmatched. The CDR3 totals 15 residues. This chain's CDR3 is CASSYGTGVNNEQFF. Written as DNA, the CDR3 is TGTGCCAGCAGTTACGGGACAGGGGTTAACAATGAGCAGTTCTTC.

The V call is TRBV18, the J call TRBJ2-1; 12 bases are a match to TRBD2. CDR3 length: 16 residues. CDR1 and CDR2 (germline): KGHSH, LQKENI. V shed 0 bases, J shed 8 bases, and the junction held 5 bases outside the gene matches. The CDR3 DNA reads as TGTGCCAGCTCACCACCGACGGGACTAGCGGGCCATGAGCAGTTCTTC. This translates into CASSPPTGLAGHEQFF.

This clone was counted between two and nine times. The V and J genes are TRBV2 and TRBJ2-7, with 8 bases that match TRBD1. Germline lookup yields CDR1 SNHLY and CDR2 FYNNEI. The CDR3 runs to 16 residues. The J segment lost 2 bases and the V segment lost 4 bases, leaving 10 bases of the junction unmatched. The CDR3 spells CASSVKTGAVTYEQYF. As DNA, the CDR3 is TGTGCCAGCAGTGTAAAGACAGGGGCCGTCACCTACGAGCAGTACTTC.